This T cell receptor beta chain comes out of a study of shared clonotypes between healthy human individuals. Study-level points and caveats: What limited the represented genetic and exposure-history diversity was the small number of donors.

Remarks on this clone: Its antigen is still unknown. The same CDR3 is also encoded by other DNA sequences in this sample.

The CDR3 runs 12 residues. V gave up 2 bases and J gave up 7 bases, with 9 bases separating them. Germline lookup yields CDR1 KGHSH and CDR2 LQKENI. Data came from immunoSEQ multiplex PCR; TCRdb stores just in-frame clones and leaves some out. The sample lists about 680,000 clones, more than 70% seen once, with less than 2% in the top ten. The TCR originated in a woman under 40 in good health. The chain is built from TRBV18 and TRBJ2-7; TRBD2 is a possible D gene (6 bases). The sample was memory CD4+ T cells sorted from blood. Subset indicated: CD45RA-negative fraction. The CDR3 loop is CASSPGGVEQYF. In DNA form, the CDR3 reads TGTGCCAGCTCACCAGGAGGGGTTGAGCAGTACTTC.